The source of this TCR beta chain is a study of blood T cell repertoires in COVID-19. For the study at large: Specimens from acute and convalescent COVID-19 originated in the United States, Italy and Spain.

Sequenced by immunoSEQ multiplex PCR; TCRdb stores in-frame clones only, minus some. The sample lists around 200,000 clones, around 90% seen once, with 10% in the top ten. The germline V gene has CDR1 LNHDA and CDR2 SQIVND (reference sequence). Trimming stripped 6 bases from V and 0 bases from J, with 12 bases between. The CDR3 contains 15 residues. Everyone who took part was about 18 to 90 years old, and they came from roughly 25 US areas. This receptor was obtained from a man younger than 35 with acute COVID-19. This chain uses TRBV19 with TRBJ2-1, with D hard to call. The sequenced material came from PBMCs or T cells enriched from blood (not recorded which). The CDR3 here is CASRAHRSSYNEQFF. Written as DNA, the CDR3 is TGTGCCAGTAGGGCACATCGGAGCTCCTACAATGAGCAGTTCTTC.